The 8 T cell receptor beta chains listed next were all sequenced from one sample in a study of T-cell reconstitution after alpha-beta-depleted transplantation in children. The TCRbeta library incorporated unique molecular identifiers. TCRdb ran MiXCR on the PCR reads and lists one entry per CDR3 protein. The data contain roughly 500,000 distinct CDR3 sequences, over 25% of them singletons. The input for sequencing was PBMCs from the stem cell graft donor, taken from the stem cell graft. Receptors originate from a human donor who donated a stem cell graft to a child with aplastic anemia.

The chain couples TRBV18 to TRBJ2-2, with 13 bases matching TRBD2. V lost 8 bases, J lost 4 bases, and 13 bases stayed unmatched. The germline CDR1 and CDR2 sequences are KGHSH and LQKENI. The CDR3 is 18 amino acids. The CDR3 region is CASPGRTSGRASTGELFF. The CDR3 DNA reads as TGTGCCAGCCCGGGGCGGACTAGCGGGAGAGCGTCCACCGGGGAGCTGTTTTTT.

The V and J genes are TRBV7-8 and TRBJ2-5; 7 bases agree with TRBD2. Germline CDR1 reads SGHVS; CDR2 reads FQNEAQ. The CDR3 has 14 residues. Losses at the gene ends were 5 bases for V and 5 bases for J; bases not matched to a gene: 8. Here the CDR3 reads CASSLTGGSETQYF. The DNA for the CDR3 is TGTGCCAGCAGCCTTACTGGCGGGAGTGAGACCCAGTACTTC. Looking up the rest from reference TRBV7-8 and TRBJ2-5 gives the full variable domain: GAGVSQSPRYKVAKRGQDVALRCDPISGHVSLFWYQQALGQGPEFLTYFQNEAQLDKSGLPSDRFFAERPEGSVSTLKIQRTQQEDSAVYLCASSLTGGSETQYFGPGTRLLVL.

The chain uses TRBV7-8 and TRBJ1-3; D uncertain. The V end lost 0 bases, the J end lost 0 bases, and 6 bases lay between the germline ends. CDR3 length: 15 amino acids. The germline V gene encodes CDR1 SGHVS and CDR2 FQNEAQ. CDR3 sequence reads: CASSLAQSSGNTIYF. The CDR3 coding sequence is TGTGCCAGCAGCTTAGCTCAGAGCTCTGGAAACACCATATATTTT.

In DNA, the CDR3 is TGTGCCACCAGCAGAGATTTTAGCGGAGGCTATGTTACGCAGTATTTT. Its protein is CATSRDFSGGYVTQYF. The chain employs TRBV15 and TRBJ2-3; D may be TRBD2 (6 bases). The V end was cut by 0 bases, the J end by 8 bases, with 18 bases between. From germline, CDR1 is LNHNV and CDR2 YYDKDF (reference sequence). The CDR3 totals 16 residues.

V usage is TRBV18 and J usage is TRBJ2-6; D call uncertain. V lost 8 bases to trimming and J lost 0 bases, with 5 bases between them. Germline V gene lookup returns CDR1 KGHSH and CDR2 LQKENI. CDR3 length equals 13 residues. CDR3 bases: TGTGCCAGCCATATCTCTGGGGCCAACGTCCTGACTTTC. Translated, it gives CASHISGANVLTF. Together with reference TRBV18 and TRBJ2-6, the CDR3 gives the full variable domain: NAGVMQNPRHLVRRRGQEARLRCSPMKGHSHVYWYRQLPEEGLKFMVYLQKENIIDESGMPKERFSAEFPKEGPSILRIQQVVRGDSAAYFCASHISGANVLTFGAGSRLTVL.

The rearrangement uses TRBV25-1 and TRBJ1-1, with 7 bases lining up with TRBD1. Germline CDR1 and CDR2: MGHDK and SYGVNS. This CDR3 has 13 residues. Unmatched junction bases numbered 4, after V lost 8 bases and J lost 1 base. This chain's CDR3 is CASAGQPNTEAFF. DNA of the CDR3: TGTGCCAGCGCGGGACAGCCGAACACTGAAGCTTTCTTT.

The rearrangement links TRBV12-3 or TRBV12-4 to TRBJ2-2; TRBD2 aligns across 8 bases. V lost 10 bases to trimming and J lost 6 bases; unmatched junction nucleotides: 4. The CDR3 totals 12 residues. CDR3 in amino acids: CAILLAAGELFF. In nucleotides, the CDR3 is TGTGCCATACTACTAGCGGCCGGGGAGCTGTTTTTT.

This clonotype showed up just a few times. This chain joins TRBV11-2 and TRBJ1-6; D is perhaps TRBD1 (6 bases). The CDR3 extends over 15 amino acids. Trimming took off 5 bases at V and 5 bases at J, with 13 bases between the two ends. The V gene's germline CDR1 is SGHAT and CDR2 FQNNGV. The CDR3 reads CASSPTRGDNSPLHF. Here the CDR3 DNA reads TGTGCCAGCAGCCCCACAAGGGGGGATAATTCACCCCTCCACTTT.